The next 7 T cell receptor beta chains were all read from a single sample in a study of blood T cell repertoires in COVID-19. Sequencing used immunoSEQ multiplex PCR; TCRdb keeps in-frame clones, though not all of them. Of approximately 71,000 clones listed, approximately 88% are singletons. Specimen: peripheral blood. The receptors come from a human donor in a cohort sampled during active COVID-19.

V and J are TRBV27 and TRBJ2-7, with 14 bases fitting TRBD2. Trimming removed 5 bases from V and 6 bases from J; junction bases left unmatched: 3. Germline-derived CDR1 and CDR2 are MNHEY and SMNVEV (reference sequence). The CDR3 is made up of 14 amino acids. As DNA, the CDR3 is TGTGCCAGCAGTATTGGGACTAGCGGGAGCGAGCAGTACTTC. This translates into CASSIGTSGSEQYF.

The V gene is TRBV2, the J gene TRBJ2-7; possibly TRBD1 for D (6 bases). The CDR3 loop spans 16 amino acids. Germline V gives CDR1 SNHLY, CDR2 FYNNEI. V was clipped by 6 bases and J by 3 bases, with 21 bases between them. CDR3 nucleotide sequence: TGTGCCAGCAGCCTAGGGCGACAGGAAAAGTTCTACGAGCAGTACTTC. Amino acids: CASSLGRQEKFYEQYF.

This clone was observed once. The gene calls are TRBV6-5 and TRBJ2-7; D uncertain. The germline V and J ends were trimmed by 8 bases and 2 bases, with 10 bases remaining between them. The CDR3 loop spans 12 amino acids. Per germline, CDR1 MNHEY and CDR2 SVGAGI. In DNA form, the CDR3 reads TGTGCCAGCTTACAGTTTACCTACGAGCAGTACTTC. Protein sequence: CASLQFTYEQYF.

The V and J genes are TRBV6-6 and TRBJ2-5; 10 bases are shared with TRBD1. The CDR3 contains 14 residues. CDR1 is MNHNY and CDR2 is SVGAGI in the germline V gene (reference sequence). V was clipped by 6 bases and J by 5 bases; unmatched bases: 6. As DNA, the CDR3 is TGTGCCAGCAGGGGACAGGGGATCGGTGAGACCCAGTACTTC. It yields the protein CASRGQGIGETQYF.

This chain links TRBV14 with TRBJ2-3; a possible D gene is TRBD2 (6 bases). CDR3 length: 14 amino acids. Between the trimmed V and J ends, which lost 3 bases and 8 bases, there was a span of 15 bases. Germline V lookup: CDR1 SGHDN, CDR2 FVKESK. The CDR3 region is CASSQNLGGSTQYF. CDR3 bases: TGTGCCAGCAGCCAGAACCTCGGGGGATCTACGCAGTATTTT.

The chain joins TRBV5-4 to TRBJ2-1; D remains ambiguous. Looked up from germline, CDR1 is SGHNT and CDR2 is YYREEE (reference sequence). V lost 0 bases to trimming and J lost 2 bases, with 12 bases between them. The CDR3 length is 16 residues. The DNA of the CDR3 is TGTGCCAGCAGCTTGGATGAGGTGGCCACCTACAATGAGCAGTTCTTC. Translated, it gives CASSLDEVATYNEQFF. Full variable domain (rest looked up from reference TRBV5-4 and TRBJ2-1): ETGVTQSPTHLIKTRGQQVTLRCSSQSGHNTVSWYQQALGQGPQFIFQYYREEENGRGNFPPRFSGLQFPNYSSELNVNALELDDSALYLCASSLDEVATYNEQFFGPGTRLTVL.

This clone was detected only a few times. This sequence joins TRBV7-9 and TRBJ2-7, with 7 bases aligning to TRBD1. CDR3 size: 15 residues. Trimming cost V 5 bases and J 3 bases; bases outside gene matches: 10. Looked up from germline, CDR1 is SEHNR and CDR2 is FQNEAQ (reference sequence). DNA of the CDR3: TGTGCCAGCAGCAGAACCGGGACAGATAACTACGAGCAGTACTTC. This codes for CASSRTGTDNYEQYF.